These T cell receptor beta chains were read from a single sample in a study of blood T cell repertoires in COVID-19. Repertoires were generated with immunoSEQ multiplex PCR, while TCRdb's copy carries only in-frame clones and drops some. The data show about 210,000 clones, about 89% seen once. The source material was PBMCs or T cells enriched from blood (not recorded which). These receptors originate from a woman aged 18-35 years who had recovered from COVID-19. The CDR3 runs from the conserved cysteine through the conserved F or W. D genes are given only for firm matches. A row's size may be missing; if present it is once, few, many or a size class.

d_call clone_size j_call v_call cdr3_aa cdr3_nt
TRBD1 . TRBJ2-7 TRBV10-3 CAISERRDRGYEQYF TGTGCCATCAGTGAGCGGAGGGACAGGGGCTACGAGCAGTACTTC
TRBD2 . TRBJ2-3 TRBV10-3 CAIRGTSGSTKRETDTQYF TGTGCCATCAGGGGAACTAGCGGCTCAACCAAAAGGGAGACAGATACGCAGTATTTT
TRBD1 . TRBJ1-2 TRBV4-1 CASSPDRVYGYTF TGCGCCAGCAGCCCAGACAGGGTCTATGGCTACACCTTC
TRBD1 . TRBJ1-5 TRBV12-5 CASGLGTGGDQPQHF TGTGCTAGTGGTTTGGGGACAGGGGGCGATCAGCCCCAGCATTTT
. . TRBJ2-1 TRBV29-1 CSVEGGSYNEQFF TGCAGCGTTGAGGGGGGATCCTACAATGAGCAGTTCTTC
TRBD2 . TRBJ2-3 TRBV14 CASSQGRSSGLAGGITDTQYF TGTGCCAGCAGCCAAGGGCGGTCTTCCGGACTAGCGGGGGGGATCACAGATACGCAGTATTTT
TRBD2 . TRBJ2-7 TRBV7-2 CASSTSSGGTYEQYF TGTGCCAGCAGCACTTCTAGCGGGGGGACCTACGAGCAGTACTTC
. . TRBJ1-1 TRBV7-2 CASSTRPGNTEAFF TGTGCCAGCAGCACCAGACCGGGGAACACTGAAGCTTTCTTT
. . TRBJ2-1 TRBV10-3 CAIKIPGNEQFF TGTGCCATCAAGATTCCAGGTAATGAGCAGTTCTTC
. . TRBJ1-6 TRBV21-1 CASTRTGNNSPLHF TGTGCCAGCACGCGAACAGGGAACAATTCACCCCTCCACTTT
. . TRBJ2-3 TRBV9 CASSVAGVHTDTQYF TGTGCCAGCAGCGTAGCGGGGGTTCACACAGATACGCAGTATTTT
. once TRBJ1-5 TRBV19 CASSIRGYQPQHF TGTGCCAGTAGTATCCGGGGGTATCAGCCCCAGCATTTT
. . TRBJ2-7 TRBV7-2 CASSALSYEQYF TGTGCCAGCAGCGCACTGAGCTACGAGCAGTACTTC
. . TRBJ1-1 TRBV28 CASSFVSVNTEAFF TGTGCCAGCAGTTTCGTGAGCGTGAACACTGAAGCTTTCTTT
. . TRBJ1-1 TRBV11-2 CASSLLPSVEAFF TGTGCCAGCAGCTTACTTCCGTCCGTTGAAGCTTTCTTT
. once TRBJ1-1 TRBV9 CASSVGIGGENTEAFF TGTGCCAGCAGCGTAGGGATCGGGGGAGAGAACACTGAAGCTTTCTTT
. . TRBJ2-1 TRBV7-2 CASSFLPGYNEQFF TGTGCCAGCAGCTTCCTCCCAGGGTACAATGAGCAGTTCTTC
TRBD2 . TRBJ2-3 TRBV10-3 CAISEQLAGASTDTQYF TGTGCCATCAGTGAGCAACTAGCGGGGGCAAGCACAGATACGCAGTATTTT
. . TRBJ2-1 TRBV5-1 CASSVRQGGNEQFF TGCGCCAGCAGCGTACGACAGGGAGGCAATGAGCAGTTCTTC
TRBD1 . TRBJ1-1 TRBV7-9 CASSWGTAEAFF TGTGCCAGCAGCTGGGGGACAGCCGAAGCTTTCTTT
TRBD2 . TRBJ2-3 TRBV7-2 CASSLVVSGGAVNTQYF TGTGCCAGCAGCTTAGTGGTTAGCGGGGGGGCCGTGAATACGCAGTATTTT
TRBD2 . TRBJ2-5 TRBV5-1 CASSLAGDYAETQYF TGCGCCAGCAGCTTGGCCGGGGACTACGCAGAGACCCAGTACTTC
TRBD1 . TRBJ1-2 TRBV28 CASSSGQGFYGYTF TGTGCCAGCAGTTCGGGACAGGGATTCTATGGCTACACCTTC
. . TRBJ1-3 TRBV6-5 CASSYSPVPGNTIYF TGTGCCAGCAGTTACAGTCCAGTTCCTGGAAACACCATATATTTT
. . TRBJ1-5 TRBV19 CASSKRDNQMGSNQPQHF TGTGCCAGTAGTAAGAGGGACAACCAAATGGGGAGCAATCAGCCCCAGCATTTT
TRBD1 . TRBJ1-6 TRBV9 CASSLDRGNSPLHF TGTGCCAGCAGTTTAGACAGGGGGAATTCACCCCTCCACTTT
. . TRBJ1-6 TRBV28 CASVGAANSPLHF TGTGCCAGCGTTGGGGCAGCGAATTCACCCCTCCACTTT
. . TRBJ1-6 TRBV6-1 CASSGNRVRASPLHF TGTGCCAGCAGTGGAAACAGGGTAAGGGCTTCACCCCTCCACTTT
TRBD2 . TRBJ2-5 TRBV30 CAWSPSGDQETQYF TGTGCCTGGAGCCCCAGCGGGGACCAAGAGACCCAGTACTTC
TRBD1 . TRBJ2-2 TRBV7-9 CASSPRTGGIGTGELFF TGTGCCAGCAGCCCCCGTACAGGGGGCATAGGTACCGGGGAGCTGTTTTTT
. . TRBJ2-1 TRBV19 CASSPWTASNEQFF TGTGCCAGTAGTCCCTGGACTGCGAGCAATGAGCAGTTCTTC
. . TRBJ1-2 TRBV6-5 CASRTNRAEGGYTF TGTGCCAGCAGAACCAACAGGGCAGAGGGTGGCTACACCTTC
TRBD1 . TRBJ2-2 TRBV3-1/TRBV3-2 CASSATGVGELFF TGTGCCAGCAGCGCAACAGGGGTCGGGGAGCTGTTTTTT
. . TRBJ2-7 TRBV15 CATSRDRRTYEQYF TGTGCCACCAGCAGAGATCGGCGGACCTACGAGCAGTACTTC
. . TRBJ1-2 TRBV24-1 CATSDGDYYGYTF TGTGCCACCAGTGATGGGGACTACTATGGCTACACCTTC
. . TRBJ2-7 TRBV3-1/TRBV3-2 CASSQSATQETYEQYF TGTGCCAGCAGCCAATCGGCCACCCAGGAAACCTACGAGCAGTACTTC
TRBD1 . TRBJ1-2 TRBV10-2 CASRGQDYGYTF TGCGCCAGCAGAGGACAGGACTATGGCTACACCTTC
. . TRBJ1-2 TRBV28 CASSQPQDYGYTF TGTGCCAGCAGCCAGCCCCAGGACTATGGCTACACCTTC
TRBD1 . TRBJ1-2 TRBV6-4 CASLTPGTDYGYTF TGTGCCAGCCTGACTCCAGGGACAGACTATGGCTACACCTTC
. . TRBJ1-2 TRBV18 CASSPSSATGGGYTF TGTGCCAGCTCACCTTCTTCGGCGACAGGCGGCGGCTACACCTTC
. once TRBJ1-6 TRBV7-9 CASSLGGTGGSPLHF TGTGCCAGCAGCTTAGGCGGGACCGGAGGTTCACCCCTCCACTTT
. . TRBJ2-5 TRBV12-5 CASGRRETQYF TGTGCTAGTGGGAGGCGGGAGACCCAGTACTTC
TRBD1 . TRBJ2-7 TRBV7-3 CASSPGQGVYEQYF TGTGCCAGCAGCCCGGGACAGGGGGTCTACGAGCAGTACTTC
. . TRBJ1-4 TRBV18 CASSPESLNEKLFF TGTGCCAGCTCTCCCGAGTCTCTTAATGAAAAACTGTTTTTT
TRBD1 . TRBJ2-2 TRBV7-2 CASSSDRDAGELFF TGTGCCAGCAGCTCGGACAGGGACGCCGGGGAGCTGTTTTTT
. . TRBJ1-2 TRBV28 CASSPGGRYYGYTF TGTGCCAGCAGCCCGGGGGGGCGTTACTATGGCTACACCTTC
TRBD2 . TRBJ2-1 TRBV6-5 CASSFRTSGIDEQFF TGTGCCAGCAGTTTCAGGACTAGCGGCATAGACGAGCAGTTCTTC
. . TRBJ1-4 TRBV6-1 CASSDESPRKLFF TGTGCCAGCAGTGACGAATCCCCGAGAAAACTGTTTTTT
TRBD2 . TRBJ2-5 TRBV29-1 CSVVRLAEQETQYF TGCAGCGTTGTTCGACTAGCGGAACAAGAGACCCAGTACTTC
TRBD2 . TRBJ2-5 TRBV11-2 CASSLLTGGWQETQYF TGTGCCAGCAGCTTATTGACGGGGGGGTGGCAAGAGACCCAGTACTTC
. . TRBJ1-1 TRBV28 CASSYGGDTEAFF TGTGCCAGCAGTTATGGGGGGGACACTGAAGCTTTCTTT
. . TRBJ2-7 TRBV15 CATRDRPYEQYF TGTGCCACCAGGGACAGACCCTACGAGCAGTACTTC
. many TRBJ1-6 TRBV10-2 CASSPDRPNSPLHF TGCGCCAGCAGTCCTGACAGACCCAATTCACCCCTCCACTTT